The entry below gives a single TCR beta chain sequence along with its context. Antigen: not known. These data belong to a study of CXCR3-negative and CXCR3-positive naive CD8 T cells. Study-wide findings and caveats: For CXCR3-positive naive cells, TRB CDR3s were more hydrophobic than those of CXCR3-negative naive cells.

Germline values: CDR1 SNHLY, CDR2 FYNNEI. The CDR3 is 15 amino acids. The TRB libraries of cDNA were built by UMI-labeled 5' RACE. TCRdb re-called the 5' RACE reads and shows each CDR3 protein once, DNA omitted. Its table records over 70,000 distinct CDR3 sequences. This receptor was identified in a human donor in good health. Some clones in this sample may be carry-over from other donors' samples. The rearrangement links TRBV2 to TRBJ2-1; TCRdb outputs TRBD2, but without DNA this stays unchecked. The specimen was naive CXCR3+ CD8+ T cells from blood. Described subset: CD45RO-CCR7+CD27+CD95- naive CD8+ T cells expressing CXCR3 (TNR3+). The CDR3 region is CASSEGIGTLGEQFF.